This T cell receptor beta chain came from a study of cytomegalovirus exposure and HLA in healthy donors. The study, taken as a whole, reports: Among TCR sequences, most were rare, though some public TCRs appeared in many donors.

It was with 60 Vbeta and 13 Jbeta primers that the PCR ran. Sequenced by immunoSEQ multiplex PCR; TCRdb stores in-frame clones only, minus some. Of about 160,000 clones in the sample, roughly three quarters are singletons; the top ten hold 7%. Comment on this clone: Its antigen is unidentified.

The CDR3 extends over 16 amino acids. J lost 4 bases, V lost 3 bases, and 8 bases had no gene match. Germline V gene sequence: CDR1 SGHAT, CDR2 FQNNGV. The sequencing sample was made of PBMCs. The chain is built from TRBV11-2 and TRBJ2-3; 9 nucleotides agree with TRBD2. This clonotype was obtained from a woman aged 35 to 49 in good health and CMV-seropositive. The CDR3 DNA sequence: TGTGCCAGCAGCTTTCTTGCGGGGGGGCTGGCAGATACGCAGTATTTT. As protein: CASSFLAGGLADTQYF.